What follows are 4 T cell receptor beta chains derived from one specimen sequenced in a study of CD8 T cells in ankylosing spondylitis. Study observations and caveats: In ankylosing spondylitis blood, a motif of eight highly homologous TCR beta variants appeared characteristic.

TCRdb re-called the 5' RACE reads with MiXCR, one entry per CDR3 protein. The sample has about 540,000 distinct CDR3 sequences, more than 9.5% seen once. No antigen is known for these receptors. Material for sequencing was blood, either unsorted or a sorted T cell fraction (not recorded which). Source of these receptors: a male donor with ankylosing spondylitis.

The CDR3 region has the DNA TGTGCCAGCAGCTTGGGTTTCGGGACAGGGGCTCATGAGCAGTTCTTC. It encodes CASSLGFGTGAHEQFF. J is TRBJ2-1 and V is TRBV5-4, with 10 bases aligning to TRBD1. V lost 0 bases and J lost 8; bases outside the gene matches: 8. This CDR3 region has 16 residues. In germline, CDR1 is SGHNT, CDR2 YYREEE (reference sequence).

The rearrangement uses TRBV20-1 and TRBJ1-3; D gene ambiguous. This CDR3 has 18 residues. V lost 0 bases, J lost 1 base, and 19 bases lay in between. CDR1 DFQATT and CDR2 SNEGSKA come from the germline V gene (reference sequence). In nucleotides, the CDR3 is TGCAGTGCTAGAGATGCCGGTGTGCGCTTAGCGTCTGGAAACACCATATATTTT. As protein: CSARDAGVRLASGNTIYF.

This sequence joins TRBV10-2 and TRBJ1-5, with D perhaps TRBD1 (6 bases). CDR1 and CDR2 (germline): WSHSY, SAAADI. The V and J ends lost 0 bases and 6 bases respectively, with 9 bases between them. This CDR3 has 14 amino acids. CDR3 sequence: CASSESGGGQPQHF. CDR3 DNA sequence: TGCGCCAGCAGTGAGTCAGGGGGGGGTCAGCCCCAGCATTTT.

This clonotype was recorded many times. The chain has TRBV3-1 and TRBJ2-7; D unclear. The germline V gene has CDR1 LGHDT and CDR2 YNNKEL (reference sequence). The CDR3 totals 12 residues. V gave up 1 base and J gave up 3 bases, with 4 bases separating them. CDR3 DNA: TGTGCCAGCAGCCAAGCGGTCTACGAGCAGTACTTC. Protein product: CASSQAVYEQYF.